The 13 T cell receptor beta chains presented below share a single source sample, sequenced in a study of blood T cell repertoires in COVID-19 (dated by TCRdb to the early 2020s). Library preparation was by the immunoSEQ multiplex PCR assay. As stored in TCRdb, this immuneACCESS dataset retains in-frame rearrangements with V and J assigned. A fraction of the clones does not appear; measured against another copy, unresolved V genes explain less than half of the discrepancy, and the remainder lacks a known reason. The sample includes 100,000 or so clones, with 75% to 95% observed a single time. The ten top clones hold 3% to 4.5% of the sample. The sample taken for sequencing was peripheral blood. Every receptor here comes from a woman aged 45-65 years in a cohort sampled during active COVID-19.

This chain joins TRBV18 and TRBJ1-1; TRBD1 might be the D (6 bases). The germline gives CDR1 KGHSH, CDR2 LQKENI. This CDR3 has 16 amino acids. V dropped 0 bases and J dropped 1 base, with 12 bases sitting between them. Here the CDR3 DNA reads TGTGCCAGCTCACCACCTAGTCGGACAGAGAACACTGAAGCTTTCTTT. This sequence encodes CASSPPSRTENTEAFF.

The rearrangement uses TRBV6-6 and TRBJ2-3; TRBD2 matches 7 bases. The trim removed 4 bases at V and 0 bases at J, leaving 1 base unmatched. CDR1 and CDR2 from the germline V gene are MNHNY and SVGAGI (reference sequence). This CDR3 has 14 residues. In nucleotides, the CDR3 is TGTGCCAGCAGTTCTAGCGGAAGCACAGATACGCAGTATTTT. Translation gives CASSSSGSTDTQYF.

V usage is TRBV5-5 and J usage is TRBJ1-2; 9 nucleotides line up with TRBD1. This CDR3 is 17 amino acids long. The V gene's germline CDR1 is SGHKS and CDR2 YYEKEE (reference sequence). Losses at the gene ends were 0 bases for V and 6 bases for J; bases not matched to a gene: 12. The chain's CDR3 is CASSLDPGTGSRDGYTF. The CDR3 region has the DNA TGTGCCAGCAGCTTGGACCCCGGGACAGGGAGTAGGGATGGCTACACCTTC.

This clone was counted between two and nine times. This chain uses TRBV14 with TRBJ2-7; 7 nucleotides match TRBD2. CDR1 and CDR2 (germline): SGHDN, FVKESK. The CDR3 runs to 15 residues. V trimming: 1 base; J trimming: 3 bases; junction bases outside the gene matches: 6. This CDR3 reads CASSQVASGIYEQYF. As DNA, the CDR3 is TGTGCCAGCAGCCAAGTAGCCAGCGGGATCTACGAGCAGTACTTC.

This rearrangement joins TRBV6-2 or TRBV6-3 to TRBJ2-7, with D perhaps matching TRBD1 (5 bases). V lost 0 bases, J lost 2 bases, and 11 bases lay in between. This CDR3 region has 15 residues. Looked up from germline, CDR1 is MNHEY and CDR2 is SVGEGT. The CDR3 coding sequence is TGTGCCAGCAGTTACTCCCCGCAGGGAACCTACGAGCAGTACTTC. Protein: CASSYSPQGTYEQYF.

The chain links TRBV2 to TRBJ2-3; 7 bases line up with TRBD2. Germline lookup yields CDR1 SNHLY and CDR2 FYNNEI. CDR3 length: 15 residues. With V trimmed by 2 bases and J by 3 bases, 5 bases remained unmatched. CDR3 loop: CASSERGVSTDTQYF. The CDR3 region has the DNA TGTGCCAGCAGTGAACGGGGGGTATCGACAGATACGCAGTATTTT.

CDR3 DNA sequence: TGTGCCAGCAGCCAAGTCCGGGGATATGGCTACACCTTC. Residues: CASSQVRGYGYTF. The chain couples TRBV3-1 (or the pseudogene TRBV3-2) to TRBJ1-2, with D hard to call. The CDR3 is 13 residues long. Germline-derived CDR1 and CDR2 are LGHDT and YNNKEL (reference sequence). Trimming left V 1 base short and J 5 bases short, with 8 bases between.

This clone was found once. The rearrangement uses TRBV19 and TRBJ1-4; D uncertain. This CDR3 comprises 12 residues. Germline V gives CDR1 LNHDA, CDR2 SQIVND (reference sequence). V was clipped by 7 bases and J by 8 bases, with 11 bases between them. In nucleotides, the CDR3 is TGTGCCAGTAAAGAGCGAAGGGAAAAACTGTTTTTT. Translating gives CASKERREKLFF.

This clone showed up just once. The V gene is TRBV5-1, the J gene TRBJ2-5; D possibly corresponds to TRBD2 (5 bases). CDR1 is SGHRS, CDR2 YFSETQ, per germline. The V gene lost 0 bases and the J gene lost 5 bases, with 14 bases spanning the gap. The CDR3 consists of 15 residues. Written as DNA, the CDR3 is TGCGCCAGCAGCTTGGCGCCACCCCGGGGTGAGACCCAGTACTTC. Its translation: CASSLAPPRGETQYF.

V gene TRBV18 combines with J gene TRBJ2-7, with a tentative D call TRBD1 (5 bases). Per germline, CDR1 KGHSH and CDR2 LQKENI. V lost 1 base and J lost 3, with 10 bases in between. The CDR3 runs to 14 residues. DNA of the CDR3: TGTGCCAGCTCACCACGGGGCAGGGACTACGAGCAGTACTTC. It is translated as CASSPRGRDYEQYF.

The chain has TRBV11-3 and TRBJ2-1; 12 nucleotides line up with TRBD2. The germline CDR1 and CDR2 sequences are SGHNT and YENEEA. The CDR3 is 16 residues long. The J segment lost 6 bases and the V segment lost 4 bases, leaving 7 bases of the junction unmatched. CDR3 coding DNA: TGTGCCAGCAGCTCGCAAGCTAGCGGGGGGGCCAATGAGCAGTTCTTC. Translating it yields CASSSQASGGANEQFF.

This chain uses TRBV28 with TRBJ1-6; 8 bases agree with TRBD1. CDR1 and CDR2 (germline): MDHEN, SYDVKM. V lost 10 bases and J lost 9; bases outside the gene matches: 8. CDR3 length: 13 amino acids. CDR3 DNA: TGTGCCATAACCGGGACAGGACTTTCACCCCTCCACTTT. This translates into CAITGTGLSPLHF.

The chain combines TRBV5-1 with TRBJ1-1, with D possibly TRBD1 on 6 matching bases. Germline V gives CDR1 SGHRS, CDR2 YFSETQ. The CDR3 sequence is 17 residues long. Between the trimmed V and J ends, which lost 4 bases and 6 bases, there was a span of 25 bases. CDR3 coding DNA: TGCGCCAGCAGCGATTCACTAGGGGGGGCGCGGCGGGCTGAAGCTTTCTTT. It encodes CASSDSLGGARRAEAFF.